The 2 T cell receptor beta chains listed next were all sequenced from one sample in a study of cytomegalovirus exposure and HLA in healthy donors. Both 60 Vbeta primers and 13 Jbeta primers went into the PCR. Generated by immunoSEQ multiplex PCR, the TCRdb table keeps only in-frame clones and is missing some. The sample yields about 98,000 clones, roughly 81% seen once. The sequenced sample was PBMCs. These receptors came from a man aged 35-49 years in good health and CMV-seronegative.

This clone occurred a few times. The CDR3 nucleotides read TGCGCCAGCAGGTCGGGACAGGGTGAAAAACTGTTTTTT. It encodes CASRSGQGEKLFF. V gene TRBV5-1 combines with J gene TRBJ1-4, with TRBD1 identical over 9 bases. V lost 5 bases and J lost 7; bases outside the gene matches: 3. The germline gives CDR1 SGHRS, CDR2 YFSETQ. This CDR3 has 13 amino acids.

The V and J genes are TRBV5-1 and TRBJ2-2, with 12 bases fitting TRBD2. Germline CDR1 is SGHRS and CDR2 is YFSETQ. J lost 4 bases, V lost 0 bases, and 10 bases had no gene match. CDR3 length: 19 amino acids. The CDR3, as DNA: TGCGCCAGCAGCTTGGGCCTACTAGCGGGGGGCCAATCCACCGGGGAGCTGTTTTTT. This sequence encodes CASSLGLLAGGQSTGELFF.